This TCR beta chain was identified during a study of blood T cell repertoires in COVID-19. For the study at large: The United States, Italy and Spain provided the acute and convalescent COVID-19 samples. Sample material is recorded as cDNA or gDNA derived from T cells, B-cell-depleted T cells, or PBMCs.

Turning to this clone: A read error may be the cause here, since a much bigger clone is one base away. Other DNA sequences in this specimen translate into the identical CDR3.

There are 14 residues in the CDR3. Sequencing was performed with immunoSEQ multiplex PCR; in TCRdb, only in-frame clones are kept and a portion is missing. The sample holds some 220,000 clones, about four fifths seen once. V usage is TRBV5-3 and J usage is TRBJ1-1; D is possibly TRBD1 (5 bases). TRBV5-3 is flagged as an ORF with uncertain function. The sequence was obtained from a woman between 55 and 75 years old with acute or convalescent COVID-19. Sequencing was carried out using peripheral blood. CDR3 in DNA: TGTGCTAGAAGCTTAGGGGTCGGGAACACTGAAGCTTTCTTT. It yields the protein CARSLGVGNTEAFF.